What follows are 28 T cell receptor beta chains derived from one specimen sequenced in a study of regulatory T cells in long-lasting Graves disease. Time point noted: newly diagnosed GD, antithyroid drugs for less than 3 months. RNA isolated from PBMCs was used to make the TCR library. Construction of the TCR beta libraries employed iRepertoire HTBI primers in conjunction with Arm-PCR of CDR3 regions. TCRdb processed the multiplex PCR reads anew with MiXCR; each CDR3 protein has one entry. The sample holds 550,000 to 650,000 distinct CDR3 sequences, around 16% seen once. The data were also submitted as part of a second study, on T cells in Graves' hyperthyroidism and ophthalmopathy.

The sequencing used peripheral blood mononuclear cells (PBMCs), collected at new diagnosis, from a patient treated with antithyroid drugs. Receptors were obtained from a man younger than 35 with Graves disease.

The rearrangement joins TRBV12-3 or TRBV12-4 to TRBJ2-6; weak D call: TRBD1 (6 bases). Trimming took 4 bases from V and 0 from J, leaving 7 bases between them. The CDR3 covers 15 residues. CDR3 nucleotide sequence: TGTGCCAGCAGTTCAGGGGCCTCTGGGGCCAACGTCCTGACTTTC. Encoded protein: CASSSGASGANVLTF.

This clonotype has at least ten counts. A read error is likely here: a far larger clone is one base away. This rearrangement joins TRBV5-1 to TRBJ2-7; no clear D. The CDR3 sequence is 13 residues long. CDR1 is SGHRS and CDR2 is YFSETQ in the germline V gene. CDR3 amino acids: CASSLTPTYEQYF. CDR3 in DNA: TGTGCCAGCAGCTTGACACCGACCTACGAGCAGTACTTC.

A few counts support this clonotype. The V gene is TRBV19, the J gene TRBJ1-5, with D unresolved. Germline CDR1 LNHDA, CDR2 SQIVND (reference sequence). CDR3 length equals 14 residues. The germline V and J ends were trimmed by 3 bases and 4 bases, with 10 bases remaining between them. CDR3 nucleotides: TGTGCCAGTAGTATCTCGGCAGAAAATCAGCCCCAGCATTTT. This encodes CASSISAENQPQHF.

In its sample, this clonotype was seen many times. This chain joins TRBV20-1 and TRBJ2-3; TRBD2 matches 16 bases. Germline V gene data show CDR1 as DFQATT and CDR2 as SNEGSKA (reference sequence). The CDR3 contains 17 residues. Trimming took 3 bases from V and 3 from J; bases not matched to a gene: 6. The CDR3 nucleotides are TGCAGTGCTAGCGGGACTAGCGGGAGGGCCGAGACAGATACGCAGTATTTT. This codes for CSASGTSGRAETDTQYF.

This clonotype showed up many times. The rearrangement links TRBV20-1 to TRBJ2-3, with TRBD2 identical over 10 bases. This CDR3 has 14 amino acids. Germline lookup yields CDR1 DFQATT and CDR2 SNEGSKA (reference sequence). V lost 4 bases and J lost 4; bases outside the gene matches: 5. The CDR3 spells CSAKRTSGADTQYF. The CDR3 bases are TGCAGTGCTAAGAGGACTAGCGGAGCAGATACGCAGTATTTT.

This chain connects TRBV18 to TRBJ2-5; D may correspond to TRBD1 or TRBD2 (5 bases each). The CDR3 is made up of 16 amino acids. Deletions cut 3 bases from V and 1 base from J, with 15 bases between. Germline V gives CDR1 KGHSH, CDR2 LQKENI. The CDR3 bases are TGTGCCAGCTCACCTGGGACGGATAGTATCCAAGAGACCCAGTACTTC. Translating it yields CASSPGTDSIQETQYF. The full variable domain, with the rest looked up from reference TRBV18 and TRBJ2-5, is NAGVMQNPRHLVRRRGQEARLRCSPMKGHSHVYWYRQLPEEGLKFMVYLQKENIIDESGMPKERFSAEFPKEGPSILRIQQVVRGDSAAYFCASSPGTDSIQETQYFGPGTRLLVL.

This clonotype showed up just a few times. The J gene is TRBJ2-3, the V gene TRBV28; the match to TRBD2 covers 7 bases. CDR3 length: 12 amino acids. CDR1 is MDHEN, CDR2 SYDVKM, per germline. The CDR3 bases are TGTGCGGCGGGGAGGGAAACAGATACGCAGTATTTT. This sequence encodes CAAGRETDTQYF.

CDR3 amino acids: CSGGSGEDEQFF. The DNA of the CDR3 is TGCAGTGGGGGCAGCGGAGAGGATGAGCAGTTCTTC. The V gene is TRBV20-1, the J gene TRBJ2-1; D may be TRBD1 or TRBD2 (5 bases each). The V gene's germline CDR1 is DFQATT and CDR2 SNEGSKA (reference sequence). V gave up 7 bases and J gave up 8 bases, with 15 bases separating them. CDR3 length equals 12 residues.

Ten or more counts support this clonotype. This chain joins TRBV19 and TRBJ2-5, with TRBD2 matching 7 bases. The CDR3 is 16 amino acids. The V gene end was trimmed by 6 bases and the J gene end by 5 bases; junction bases not matched to a gene: 15. The germline V gene encodes CDR1 LNHDA and CDR2 SQIVND (reference sequence). The chain's CDR3 is CASRRDVAGAGETQYF. The CDR3 DNA is TGTGCCAGTAGGAGGGACGTGGCGGGAGCTGGTGAGACCCAGTACTTC.

This clonotype occurred many times. The chain is built from TRBV28 and TRBJ1-1; no clear D. CDR3 length: 14 amino acids. From germline, CDR1 is MDHEN and CDR2 SYDVKM. The V end lost 2 bases, the J end lost 4 bases, and 11 bases lay between the germline ends. CDR3 region: CASSLPTGSTEAFF. DNA for the CDR3: TGTGCCAGCAGTTTACCCACCGGAAGCACTGAAGCTTTCTTT.

Ten or more counts support this clonotype. The chain employs TRBV27 and TRBJ2-5; no firm D call. CDR1 is MNHEY and CDR2 is SMNVEV in the germline V gene (reference sequence). The CDR3 has 13 amino acids. V dropped 3 bases and J dropped 7 bases, with 12 bases sitting between them. This CDR3 reads CASSFGEYGTQYF. DNA for the CDR3: TGTGCCAGCAGTTTCGGAGAATATGGGACCCAGTACTTC.

This clonotype came up many times. The chain couples TRBV5-1 to TRBJ2-3, with 10 positions matching TRBD2. Germline trimming cut 4 bases from V and 2 bases from J; bases unmatched to any gene: 7. Germline V gene lookup returns CDR1 SGHRS and CDR2 YFSETQ. CDR3 length: 16 amino acids. The CDR3 reads CASSMRSGRPTDTQYF. In DNA, the CDR3 is TGCGCCAGCAGCATGCGTAGCGGGAGGCCCACAGATACGCAGTATTTT.

The chain combines TRBV28 with TRBJ1-4, with a possible D match to TRBD1 (6 bases). V was cut by 4 bases and J by 0 bases, with 9 bases left in between. The CDR3 contains 15 residues. Looked up from germline, CDR1 is MDHEN and CDR2 is SYDVKM. Here the CDR3 reads CASSWGAATNEKLFF. The CDR3, as DNA: TGTGCCAGCAGTTGGGGGGCTGCAACTAATGAAAAACTGTTTTTT.

The rearrangement joins TRBV6-5 to TRBJ2-7; no definite D call. Germline V gives CDR1 MNHEY, CDR2 SVGAGI. The CDR3 extends over 13 amino acids. V was pared by 2 bases and J by 7 bases, with 12 bases between. CDR3 nucleotide sequence: TGTGCCAGCAGTTACGCAGGCCCCGGGGAGCAGTACTTC. Its protein product is CASSYAGPGEQYF.

The table lists this clonotype with a few counts. CDR3 region: CSARATGGPNYGYTF. CDR3 bases: TGCAGTGCTAGAGCCACAGGGGGCCCTAACTATGGCTACACCTTC. The chain joins TRBV20-1 to TRBJ1-2, with 9 bases that match TRBD1. The CDR3 spans 15 residues. CDR1 is DFQATT, CDR2 SNEGSKA, per germline (reference sequence). After removal of 1 base from V and 0 bases from J, the junction contained 3 bases not matched to a gene.

This clonotype was counted a few times. This may be a read error, as it is one base from a much larger clone. The chain links TRBV6-1 to TRBJ2-7; the D is unclear. V lost 6 bases and J lost 3, with 9 bases in between. The V gene's germline CDR1 is MNHNS and CDR2 SASEGT. The CDR3 totals 12 residues. CDR3 DNA: TGTGCCAGCAGCTCCCGATTCTACGAGCAGTACTTC. Translated, it gives CASSSRFYEQYF.

This chain links TRBV27 with TRBJ2-1, with a weak D call TRBD1 (6 bases). Trimming pared 7 bases from V and 4 bases from J, leaving 23 bases between. Germline CDR1 reads MNHEY; CDR2 reads SMNVEV (reference sequence). This CDR3 contains 17 residues. This CDR3 reads CASIARRTAGLYNEQFF. The CDR3 DNA reads TGTGCCAGCATCGCCCGCAGGACAGCAGGGTTATACAATGAGCAGTTCTTC.

The V call is TRBV7-9, the J call TRBJ2-1; unclear D gene. CDR1 and CDR2 (germline): SEHNR, FQNEAQ (reference sequence). The germline V and J ends were trimmed by 10 bases and 5 bases, with 9 bases remaining between them. This CDR3 has 11 residues. For the CDR3, the DNA is TGTGCCACCGAACCCGACAATGAGCAGTTCTTC. Residues: CATEPDNEQFF.

This clonotype has at least ten counts. The chain combines TRBV12-3 or TRBV12-4 with TRBJ2-1; 7 bases match TRBD2. Trimming at V came to 7 bases and at J to 4 bases, leaving 4 bases not matched to a gene. The CDR3 length is 13 residues. CDR3 nucleotide sequence: TGTGCCAGCACGCGGGAGCGGTACAATGAGCAGTTCTTC. Its protein is CASTRERYNEQFF.

This chain links TRBV19 with TRBJ2-7, with no clear D. Trimming cost V 3 bases and J 0 bases, with 18 bases left between them. The CDR3 length is 17 residues. Germline CDR1 is LNHDA and CDR2 is SQIVND (reference sequence). The CDR3 loop is CASSIKLPTAGSYEQYF. The CDR3, as DNA: TGTGCCAGTAGTATCAAGCTTCCGACCGCAGGCTCCTACGAGCAGTACTTC.

In its sample, this clonotype was seen a few times. The chain has TRBV29-1 and TRBJ1-5; the match to TRBD1 covers 7 bases. CDR1 and CDR2 from the germline V gene are SQVTM and ANQGSEA. J was trimmed by 6 bases and V by 7 bases; bases with no gene match: 9. The CDR3 has 13 residues. As DNA, the CDR3 is TGCAGCGACCTGACAGGGATTCGTCAGCCCCAGCATTTT. Its protein is CSDLTGIRQPQHF.

This clonotype appeared a few times. V and J are TRBV20-1 and TRBJ2-3; 9 nucleotides line up with TRBD2. The CDR3 runs 15 residues. J lost 7 bases, V lost 0 bases, and 8 bases had no gene match. Germline V lookup: CDR1 DFQATT, CDR2 SNEGSKA (reference sequence). The chain's CDR3 is CSAREGSGGGYTQYF. DNA for the CDR3: TGCAGTGCTAGAGAGGGTAGCGGGGGAGGTTATACGCAGTATTTT.

This clonotype was seen many times. V is TRBV3-1 and J is TRBJ1-1, with D possibly TRBD1 on 5 matching bases. There are 13 residues in the CDR3. Germline assignment: CDR1 LGHDT and CDR2 YNNKEL (reference sequence). V was trimmed by 0 bases and J by 5 bases, leaving 7 bases between them. The CDR3 protein is CASSQDGGTEAFF. DNA for the CDR3: TGTGCCAGCAGCCAAGATGGGGGGACTGAAGCTTTCTTT.

This clonotype was picked up many times. The junction departs from the called germline gene at one end, perhaps through a read error. This rearrangement joins TRBV2 to TRBJ2-2; D is possibly TRBD1 (5 bases). The CDR3 runs to 14 residues. Germline V gives CDR1 SNHLY, CDR2 FYNNEI. DNA for the CDR3: TGTGCCAGCAGTGACAGGGCGAATACCGGGGAGCTGTTTTTT. Encoded protein: CASSDRANTGELFF.

Many counts were recorded for this clonotype. The chain carries TRBV12-5 and TRBJ1-2; no clear D gene. The ends were cut back, 0 bases at V and 6 bases at J, with 8 bases in the middle. The germline CDR1 and CDR2 sequences are LGHNT and FRNRAP. This CDR3 region has 13 residues. The CDR3 here is CASGLVHSDGYTF. The CDR3 DNA sequence: TGTGCTAGTGGTTTGGTCCATTCCGATGGCTACACCTTC.

This clonotype was detected ten times or more. The chain couples TRBV28 to TRBJ2-2; D may be TRBD1 (6 bases). This CDR3 is 15 amino acids long. Looked up from germline, CDR1 is MDHEN and CDR2 is SYDVKM. V lost 6 bases to trimming and J lost 4 bases, with 15 bases between them. The CDR3 region has the DNA TGTGCCAGCAGATTCGGACAGTTAGGCACCGGGGAGCTGTTTTTT. Protein: CASRFGQLGTGELFF. The full variable domain, in which reference TRBV28 and TRBJ2-2 provide the parts outside the CDR3, is DVKVTQSSRYLVKRTGEKVFLECVQDMDHENMFWYRQDPGLGLRLIYFSYDVKMKEKGDIPEGYSVSREKKERFSLILESASTNQTSMYLCASRFGQLGTGELFFGEGSRLTVL.

The chain joins TRBV12-3 or TRBV12-4 to TRBJ2-7, with a weak D call TRBD1 (5 bases). Trimming stripped 2 bases from V and 5 bases from J, with 13 bases between. The CDR3 totals 14 residues. In DNA form, the CDR3 reads TGTGCCAGCAGTTTAACAGGAGCCGGAGACGAGCAGTACTTC. Translating gives CASSLTGAGDEQYF.

This rearrangement joins TRBV7-9 to TRBJ2-5, with 9 bases aligning to TRBD1. The CDR3 consists of 15 residues. In germline, CDR1 is SEHNR, CDR2 FQNEAQ (reference sequence). V gave up 4 bases and J gave up 4 bases; unmatched junction bases: 7. CDR3 in amino acids: CASSSGQGSRETQYF. CDR3 sequence (DNA): TGTGCCAGCAGCTCCGGACAGGGGTCACGAGAGACCCAGTACTTC.